The T cell receptor (beta chain) under discussion was sequenced for a study of beta chain features in type 1 diabetes. Study results and limitations: The study found fewer insertions and more deletions at VDJ junctions in type 1 diabetes patients.

In the case of this clone: Antigen specificity is unknown.

Of the isolated RNA, all was reverse transcribed, and so the sequenced material was expressed TCRB transcripts. Here immunoSEQ multiplex PCR was the method, and the copy in TCRdb shows in-frame clones only, minus some. The data hold 450,000 or so clones, with roughly an eighth observed a single time. From germline, CDR1 is SGHTA and CDR2 FQGNSA. CDR3 length: 17 amino acids. The ends were cut back, 5 bases at V and 0 bases at J, with 16 bases in the middle. Via the markers CD45RO/CCR7/CD25/CD127/CD95/CD27, stem cell-like memory, regulatory, central memory and naive CD4+ cells were sorted. The specimen sequenced was naive CD4+ T cells from blood. The clonotype comes from a woman aged 18-30 years in good health. The chain employs TRBV7-2 and TRBJ2-2; a possible D gene is TRBD1 (6 bases). The CDR3 here is CASSQDVGTSNTGELFF. The CDR3 DNA sequence: TGTGCCAGCAGCCAAGACGTCGGGACATCGAACACCGGGGAGCTGTTTTTT. Complete variable domain (other parts from reference TRBV7-2 and TRBJ2-2): GAGVSQSPSNKVTEKGKDVELRCDPISGHTALYWYRQSLGQGLEFLIYFQGNSAPDKSGLPSDRFSAERTGGSVSTLTIQRTQQEDSAVYLCASSQDVGTSNTGELFFGEGSRLTVL.